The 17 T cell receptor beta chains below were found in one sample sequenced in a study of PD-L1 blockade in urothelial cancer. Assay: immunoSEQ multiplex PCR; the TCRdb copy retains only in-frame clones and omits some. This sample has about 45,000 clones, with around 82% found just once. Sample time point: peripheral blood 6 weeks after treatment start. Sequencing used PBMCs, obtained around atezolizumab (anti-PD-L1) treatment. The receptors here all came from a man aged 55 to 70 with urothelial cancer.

CDR3 region: CAWRATGSYEQYF. The CDR3, as DNA: TGTGCCTGGAGAGCGACAGGGTCCTACGAGCAGTACTTC. This chain links TRBV30 with TRBJ2-7; 7 bases are a match to TRBD1. Germline V gives CDR1 GTSNPN, CDR2 SVGIG (reference sequence). The CDR3 covers 13 residues. J gave up 1 base and V 3 bases, and 3 bases lay outside the gene matches.

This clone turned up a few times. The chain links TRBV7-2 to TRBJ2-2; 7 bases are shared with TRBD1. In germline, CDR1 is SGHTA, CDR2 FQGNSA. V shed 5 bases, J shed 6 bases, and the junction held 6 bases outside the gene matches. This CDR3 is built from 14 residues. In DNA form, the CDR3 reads TGTGCCAGCAGCCCAAGACAGGGCCCCGGGGAGCTGTTTTTT. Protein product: CASSPRQGPGELFF.

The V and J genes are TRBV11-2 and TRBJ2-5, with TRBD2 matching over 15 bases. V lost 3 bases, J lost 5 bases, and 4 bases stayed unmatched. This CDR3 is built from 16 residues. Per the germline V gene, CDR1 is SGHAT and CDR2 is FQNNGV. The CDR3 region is CASSFGLAGGLETQYF. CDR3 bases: TGTGCCAGCAGCTTTGGACTAGCGGGGGGGTTGGAGACCCAGTACTTC.

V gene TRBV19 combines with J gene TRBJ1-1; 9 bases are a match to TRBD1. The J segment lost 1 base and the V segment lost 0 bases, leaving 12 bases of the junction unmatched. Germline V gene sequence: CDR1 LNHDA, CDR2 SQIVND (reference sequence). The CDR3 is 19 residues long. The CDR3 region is CASSIDIAGTTGGNTEAFF. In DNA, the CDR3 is TGTGCCAGTAGTATAGATATCGCCGGGACGACAGGGGGGAACACTGAAGCTTTCTTT.

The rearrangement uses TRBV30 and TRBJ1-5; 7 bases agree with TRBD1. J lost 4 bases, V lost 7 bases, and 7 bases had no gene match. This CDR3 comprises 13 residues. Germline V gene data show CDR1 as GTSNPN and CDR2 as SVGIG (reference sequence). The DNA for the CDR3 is TGTGCCTTCGGGACAGCGTATAATCAGCCCCAGCATTTT. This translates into CAFGTAYNQPQHF.

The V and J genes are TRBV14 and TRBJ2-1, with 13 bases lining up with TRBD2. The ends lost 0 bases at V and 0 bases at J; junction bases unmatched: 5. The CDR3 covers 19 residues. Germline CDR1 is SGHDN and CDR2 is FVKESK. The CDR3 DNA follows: TGTGCCAGCAGCCAAGATCGTTGGACTAGCGGGAGCTCCTACAATGAGCAGTTCTTC. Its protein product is CASSQDRWTSGSSYNEQFF.

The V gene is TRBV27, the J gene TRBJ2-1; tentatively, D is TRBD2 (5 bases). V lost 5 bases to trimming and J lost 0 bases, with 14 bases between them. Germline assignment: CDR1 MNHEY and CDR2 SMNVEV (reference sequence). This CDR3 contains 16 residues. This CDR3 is CASSASGRSSYNEQFF. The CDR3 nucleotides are TGTGCCAGCAGTGCGAGCGGCAGGAGCTCCTACAATGAGCAGTTCTTC.

Here the CDR3 reads CASSWTAQETQYF. In DNA, the CDR3 is TGTGCCAGCAGCTGGACAGCCCAAGAGACCCAGTACTTC. The chain uses TRBV14 and TRBJ2-5, with TRBD1 as a possible D gene (6 bases). V gave up 5 bases and J gave up 1 base, with 8 bases separating them. CDR3 length equals 13 residues. Germline-derived CDR1 and CDR2 are SGHDN and FVKESK.

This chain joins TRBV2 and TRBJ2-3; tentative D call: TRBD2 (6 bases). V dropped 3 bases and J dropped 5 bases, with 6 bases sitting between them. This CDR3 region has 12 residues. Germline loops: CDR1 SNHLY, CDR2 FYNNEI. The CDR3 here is CASSEGGDTQYF. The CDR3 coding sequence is TGTGCCAGCAGTGAGGGGGGAGATACGCAGTATTTT.

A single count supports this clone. The CDR3 DNA is TGTGCCAGCACCAATACCGGAGGGACTGAAGCTTTCTTT. Amino acid sequence: CASTNTGGTEAFF. The chain uses TRBV11-2 and TRBJ1-1; D is uncertain. The CDR3 is made up of 13 amino acids. The V and J ends lost 7 bases and 5 bases respectively, with 14 bases between them. Germline CDR1 is SGHAT and CDR2 is FQNNGV.

CDR3 coding DNA: TGTGCCAGCAGTGGGGACAGGGGGCTAGCTGGGGCCAACGTCCTGACTTTC. It codes for CASSGDRGLAGANVLTF. The chain has TRBV6-1 and TRBJ2-6; TRBD1 matches 12 bases. CDR3 length equals 17 residues. The V gene's germline CDR1 is MNHNS and CDR2 SASEGT. The J segment lost 2 bases and the V segment lost 4 bases, leaving 3 bases of the junction unmatched.

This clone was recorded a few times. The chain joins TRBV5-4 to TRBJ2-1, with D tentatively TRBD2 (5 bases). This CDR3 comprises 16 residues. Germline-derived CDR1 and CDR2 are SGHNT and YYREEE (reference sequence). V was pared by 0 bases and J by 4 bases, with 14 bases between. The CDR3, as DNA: TGTGCCAGCAGCTTGGATGGTCTAGCAAGGTACAATGAGCAGTTCTTC. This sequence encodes CASSLDGLARYNEQFF.

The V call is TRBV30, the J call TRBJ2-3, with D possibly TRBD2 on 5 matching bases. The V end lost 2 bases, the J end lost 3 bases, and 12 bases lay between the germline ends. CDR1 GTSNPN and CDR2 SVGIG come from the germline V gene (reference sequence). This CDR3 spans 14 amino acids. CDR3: CAWSPARGTDTQYF. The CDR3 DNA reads TGTGCCTGGAGTCCAGCGAGAGGGACAGATACGCAGTATTTT.

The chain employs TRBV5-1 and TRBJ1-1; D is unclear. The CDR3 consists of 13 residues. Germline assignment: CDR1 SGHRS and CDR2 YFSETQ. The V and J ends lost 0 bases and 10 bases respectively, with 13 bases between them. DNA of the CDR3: TGCGCCAGCAGCTTGGAAGACCCCGAGCGAGCTTTCTTT. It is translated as CASSLEDPERAFF.

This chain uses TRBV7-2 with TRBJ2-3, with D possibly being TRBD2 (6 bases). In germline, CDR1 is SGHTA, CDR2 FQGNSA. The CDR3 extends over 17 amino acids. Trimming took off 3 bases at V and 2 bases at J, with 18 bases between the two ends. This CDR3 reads CASSFVGGSFSTDTQYF. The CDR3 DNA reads TGTGCCAGCAGCTTCGTGGGAGGCTCCTTCTCCACAGATACGCAGTATTTT.

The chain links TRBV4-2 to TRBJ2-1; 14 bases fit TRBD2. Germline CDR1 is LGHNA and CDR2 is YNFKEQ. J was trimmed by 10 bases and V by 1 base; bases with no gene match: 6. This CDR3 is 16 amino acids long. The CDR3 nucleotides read TGTGCCAGCAGCCAAGCGACTAGCGGGGGGGCGGTGGAGCAGTTCTTC. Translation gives CASSQATSGGAVEQFF.

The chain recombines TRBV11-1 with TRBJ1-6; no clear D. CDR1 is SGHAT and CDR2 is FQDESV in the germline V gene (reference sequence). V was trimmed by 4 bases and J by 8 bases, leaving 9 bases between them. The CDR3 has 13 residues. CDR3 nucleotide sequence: TGTGCCAGCAGCTCCTGGGGAGATTCACCCCTCCACTTT. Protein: CASSSWGDSPLHF.